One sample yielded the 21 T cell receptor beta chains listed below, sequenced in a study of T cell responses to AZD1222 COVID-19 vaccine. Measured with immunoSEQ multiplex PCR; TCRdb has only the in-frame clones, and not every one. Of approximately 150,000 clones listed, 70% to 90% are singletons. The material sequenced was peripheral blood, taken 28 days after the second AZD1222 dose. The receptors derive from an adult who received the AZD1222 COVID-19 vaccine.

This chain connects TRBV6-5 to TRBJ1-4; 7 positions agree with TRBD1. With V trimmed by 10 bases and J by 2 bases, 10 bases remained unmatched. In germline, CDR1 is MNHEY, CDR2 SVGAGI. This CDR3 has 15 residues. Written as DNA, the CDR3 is TGTGCCACTACAGGGGCAATGGGGACTAATGAAAAACTGTTTTTT. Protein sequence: CATTGAMGTNEKLFF.

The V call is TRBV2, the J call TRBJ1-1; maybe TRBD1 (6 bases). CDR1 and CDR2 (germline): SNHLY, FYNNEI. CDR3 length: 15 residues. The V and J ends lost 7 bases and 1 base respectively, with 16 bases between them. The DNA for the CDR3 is TGTGCCAGCAACCCACAGGGAACCTCGAACACTGAAGCTTTCTTT. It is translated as CASNPQGTSNTEAFF.

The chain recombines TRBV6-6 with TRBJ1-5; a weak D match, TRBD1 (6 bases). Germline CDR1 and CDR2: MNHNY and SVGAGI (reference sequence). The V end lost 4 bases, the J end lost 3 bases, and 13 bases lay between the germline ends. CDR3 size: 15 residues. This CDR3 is CASSWDNPYNQPQHF. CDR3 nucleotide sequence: TGTGCCAGCAGTTGGGACAACCCGTACAATCAGCCCCAGCATTTT.

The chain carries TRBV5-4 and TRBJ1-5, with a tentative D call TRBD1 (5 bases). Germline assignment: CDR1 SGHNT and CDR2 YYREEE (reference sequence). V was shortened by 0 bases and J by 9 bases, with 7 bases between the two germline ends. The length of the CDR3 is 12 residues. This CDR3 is CASSLERGPQHF. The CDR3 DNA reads TGTGCCAGCAGCTTGGAAAGGGGGCCCCAGCATTTT.

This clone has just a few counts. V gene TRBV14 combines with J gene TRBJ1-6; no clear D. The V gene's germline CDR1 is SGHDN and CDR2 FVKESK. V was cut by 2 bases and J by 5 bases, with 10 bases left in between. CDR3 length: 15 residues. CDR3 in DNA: TGTGCCAGCAGCCAAACGCTTATTAATAATTCACCCCTCCACTTT. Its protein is CASSQTLINNSPLHF.

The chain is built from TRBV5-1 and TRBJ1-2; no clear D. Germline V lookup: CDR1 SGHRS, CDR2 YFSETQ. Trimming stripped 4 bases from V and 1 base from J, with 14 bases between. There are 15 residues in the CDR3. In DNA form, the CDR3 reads TGCGCCAGCAGCCCGGCGGCAGACTTTAACTATGGCTACACCTTC. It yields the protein CASSPAADFNYGYTF.

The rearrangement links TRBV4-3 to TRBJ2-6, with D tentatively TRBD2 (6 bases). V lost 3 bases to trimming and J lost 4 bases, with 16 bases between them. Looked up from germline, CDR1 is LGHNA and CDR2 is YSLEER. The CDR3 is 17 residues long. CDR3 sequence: CASSQSTGGSGANVLTF. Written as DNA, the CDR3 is TGCGCCAGCAGCCAGTCGACCGGGGGTTCCGGGGCCAACGTCCTGACTTTC.

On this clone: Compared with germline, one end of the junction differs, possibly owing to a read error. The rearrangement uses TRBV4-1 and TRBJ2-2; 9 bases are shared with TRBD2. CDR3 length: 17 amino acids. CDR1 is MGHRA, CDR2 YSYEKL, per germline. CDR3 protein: CARSHPRGGGVAGELFF. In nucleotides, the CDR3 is TGCGCCCGCAGCCACCCCCGGGGCGGGGGGGTAGCCGGGGAGCTGTTTTTT.

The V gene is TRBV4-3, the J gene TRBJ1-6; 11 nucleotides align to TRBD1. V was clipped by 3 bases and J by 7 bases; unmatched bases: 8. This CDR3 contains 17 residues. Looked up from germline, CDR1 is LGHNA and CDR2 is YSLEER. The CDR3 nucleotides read TGCGCCAGCAGCCATAGGACAGGGGGCGGGTTAAATTCACCCCTCCACTTT. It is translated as CASSHRTGGGLNSPLHF.

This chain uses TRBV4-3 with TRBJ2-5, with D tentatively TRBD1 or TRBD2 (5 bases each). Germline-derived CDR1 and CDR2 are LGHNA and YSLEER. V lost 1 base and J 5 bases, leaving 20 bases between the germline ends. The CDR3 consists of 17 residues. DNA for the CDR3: TGCGCCAGCAGCCAAGGGGTGGCAGAAAGGGGAGTGGAGACCCAGTACTTC. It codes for CASSQGVAERGVETQYF.

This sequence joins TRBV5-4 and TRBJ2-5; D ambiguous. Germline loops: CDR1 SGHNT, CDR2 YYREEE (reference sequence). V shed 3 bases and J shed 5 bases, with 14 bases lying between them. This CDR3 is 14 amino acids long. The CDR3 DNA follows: TGTGCCAGCAGCTCAGGAAAACAAGGGGAGACCCAGTACTTC. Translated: CASSSGKQGETQYF.

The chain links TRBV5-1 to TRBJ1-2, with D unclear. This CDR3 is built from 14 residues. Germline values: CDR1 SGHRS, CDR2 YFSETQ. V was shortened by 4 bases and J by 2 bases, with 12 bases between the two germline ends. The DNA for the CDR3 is TGCGCCAGCAGCGTGGCGACTCGCAACTATGGCTACACCTTC. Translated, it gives CASSVATRNYGYTF.

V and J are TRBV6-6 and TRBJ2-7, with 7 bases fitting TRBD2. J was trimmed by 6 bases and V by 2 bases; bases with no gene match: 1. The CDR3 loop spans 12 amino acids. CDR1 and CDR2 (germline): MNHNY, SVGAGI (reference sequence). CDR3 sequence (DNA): TGTGCCAGCAGTTACGGGAGGGCCGAGCAGTACTTC. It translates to CASSYGRAEQYF.

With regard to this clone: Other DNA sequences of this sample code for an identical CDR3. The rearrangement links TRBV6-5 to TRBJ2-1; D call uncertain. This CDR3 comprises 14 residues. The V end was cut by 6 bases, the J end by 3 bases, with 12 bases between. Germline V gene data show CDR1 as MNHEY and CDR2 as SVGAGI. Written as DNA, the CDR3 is TGTGCCAGCAGCCGAAAGTCCAGCTACAATGAGCAGTTCTTC. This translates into CASSRKSSYNEQFF.

The DNA of the CDR3 is TGCGCCAGCAGCCGGACTAGCGGGGGGGCCGGGGAGCTGTTTTTT. Protein product: CASSRTSGGAGELFF. This chain links TRBV4-1 with TRBJ2-2, with 15 bases matching TRBD2. Germline CDR1 and CDR2: MGHRA and YSYEKL. The CDR3 spans 15 residues. The V and J ends lost 4 bases and 6 bases, in that order; junction bases with no gene match: 0.

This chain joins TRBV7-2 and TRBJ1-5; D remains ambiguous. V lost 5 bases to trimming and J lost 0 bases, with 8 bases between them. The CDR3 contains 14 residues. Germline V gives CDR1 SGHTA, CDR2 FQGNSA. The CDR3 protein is CASSAEYSNQPQHF. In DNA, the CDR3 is TGTGCCAGCAGCGCAGAATATAGCAATCAGCCCCAGCATTTT.

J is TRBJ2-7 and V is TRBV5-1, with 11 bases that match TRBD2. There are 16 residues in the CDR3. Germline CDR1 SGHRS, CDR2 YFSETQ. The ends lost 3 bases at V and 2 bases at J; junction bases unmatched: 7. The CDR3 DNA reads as TGCGCCAGCAGCTCGTCCGGGACTAGCGGAGCCTACGAGCAGTACTTC. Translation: CASSSSGTSGAYEQYF.

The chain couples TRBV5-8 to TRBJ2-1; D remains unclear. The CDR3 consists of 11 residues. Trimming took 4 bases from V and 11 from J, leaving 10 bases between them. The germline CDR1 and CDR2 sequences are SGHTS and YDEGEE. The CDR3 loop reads CASSPDAKQFF. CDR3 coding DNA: TGTGCCAGCAGCCCCGACGCCAAGCAGTTCTTC.

CDR3 loop: CASSLALAGGTDTQYF. The CDR3 DNA reads TGTGCCAGCAGCTTAGCTTTAGCGGGGGGAACAGATACGCAGTATTTT. The chain combines TRBV7-2 with TRBJ2-3; 10 bases are a match to TRBD2. The CDR3 totals 16 residues. Germline trimming cut 0 bases from V and 3 bases from J; bases unmatched to any gene: 3. The V gene's germline CDR1 is SGHTA and CDR2 FQGNSA.

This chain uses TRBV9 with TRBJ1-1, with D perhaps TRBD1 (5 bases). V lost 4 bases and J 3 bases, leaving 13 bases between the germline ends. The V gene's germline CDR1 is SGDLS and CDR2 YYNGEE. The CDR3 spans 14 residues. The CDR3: CASSPRGTDTEAFF. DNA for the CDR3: TGTGCCAGCAGCCCTCGAGGGACGGACACTGAAGCTTTCTTT.

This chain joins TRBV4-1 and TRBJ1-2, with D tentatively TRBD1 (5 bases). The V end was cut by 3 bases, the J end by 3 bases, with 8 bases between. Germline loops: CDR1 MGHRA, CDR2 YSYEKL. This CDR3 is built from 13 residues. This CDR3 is CASSHREDYGYTF. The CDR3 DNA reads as TGCGCCAGCAGCCACAGGGAAGACTATGGCTACACCTTC.